This TCR beta chain was sequenced during a study of CD8+CD57+ T cells in acquired aplastic anemia. The authors sequenced patients whose flow cytometry had shown CD8+CD57+ cell expansion. All patients had severe acquired aplastic anemia. Blood samples were obtained from patients who had received no prior therapy. General study points: Patients showed no significant difference from controls in CD8+ Simpson's diversity.

TCR beta VDJ and CDR3 profiling used genomic DNA as template. MiXCR, applied by TCRdb to the reads, yields one record per CDR3 protein. The sample comprises hundreds of thousands of distinct CDR3 sequences, under 60% of which are singletons, and 1% to 1.5% rests with the top ten. Comment on this clonotype: Antigen unknown.

The CDR3 totals 14 residues. Per germline, CDR1 SGDLS and CDR2 YYNGEE. Material: sorted CD4+, CD8+, or CD8+CD57+ T cells (not recorded which) from PBMCs. This rearrangement joins TRBV9 to TRBJ2-5, with D possibly matching TRBD1 (5 bases). Near its end, the DNA agrees better with TRBJ1-1, so the J call may be wrong. This clonotype was obtained from a human donor with aplastic anemia. CDR3 nucleotide sequence: TGTGCCAGCAGCGTTTTGTGGGGGGACACTGAAGCTTTCTTT. Translating gives CASSVLWGDTEAFF.